Reported below is one T cell receptor (beta chain). What antigen it recognizes has not been identified. No much larger clone exists at a distance of one base, and base qualities are not known. Taken from the germline V gene, the CDR1 and CDR2 loops are SGDLS and YYNGEE. The CDR3 goes from the cysteine to the phenylalanine over 15 residues. Only the CDR3 DNA is retained, 45 bases long and in frame from the first base. Unmatched junction bases come to 7, with V trimmed by 8 bases and J by 4 bases. This record comes from a study of cytomegalovirus exposure and HLA in healthy donors (dated by TCRdb to the late 2010s). General notes on the study: An earlier analysis of roughly 500 of the donors reported more than 250 Gb of sequence data and about 100 million unique TCR beta sequences from 190 million or so T cells. About 320 gigabases of sequencing data and approximately 85 million unique TCR sequences were included in an early release covering around 650 HLA-typed donors. Among the approximately 420 genotyped donors, approximately 82% belonged to the genetic ancestry cluster associated with self-reported Caucasian donors. The aim of the study was to test whether cataloging public T cell receptors could identify signatures of past pathogen exposure. Using immunosequencing, the study profiled T cell repertoires from fewer than 700 subjects and related those repertoires to cytomegalovirus serostatus. In addition to the first cohort of around 670 subjects, a separate validation cohort of about 120 different subjects was used. To predict cytomegalovirus infection status, the study brought together high-throughput TCR immunosequencing, statistical association of individual TCRs with disease status, and machine learning. A later analysis re-analyzed previously published TCR beta repertoires from roughly 690 donors and added high-resolution HLA genotyping to study TCR occurrence patterns. The later analysis used no new phenotypic data to find candidate immune exposures, relying instead on TCR beta sequences and their occurrence across donors. To decide whether each TCR beta V gene segment behaved as functional or pseudogenic, an earlier analysis of some 600 of the donors relied on high-throughput TCR beta sequencing. Donor age, sex, ethnicity and CMV serostatus were collected together with the repertoire data. A later genetic analysis took genome-wide SNP genotypes for about three fifths of the 666 donors and used that subset as a discovery cohort. All discovery cohort repertoires had been generated using a single sequencing platform. Class I and class II HLA loci were covered by the typing at four-digit resolution. Typing coverage differed by locus: A, B, C, DRB1 and DQB1 were typed in roughly 620-640 donors, DQA1 in approximately 520, DPA1 in some 600, and DPB1 in just under 490. A few DR-DQ haplotypes were treated as single units for association and clustering because of strong linkage in the cohort. Among about 360 genotyped donors of the cohort, an average of about 240,000 unique TCR beta nucleotide sequences were sequenced per donor, roughly a sixth of them non-productive.

The study at large found these results: The authors suggested that the approach could potentially be extended to other disease states and immunological phenotypes. A cluster of highly shared sequence variants was judged likely to be a technical artifact of the sequencing pipeline. Because some donors lacked HLA typing at each locus, the association tests relied only on the typed subset. Most CMV-associated TCR beta chains appeared to be HLA-restricted in a later analysis, and the HLA associations seemed to be driven largely by CMV exposure. In a later analysis, TCR association rates were found to vary across HLA loci, with the most associated TCRs seen for DRB1 alleles and the fewest for HLA-C alleles. For the cohort, immune exposure information was limited to CMV serostatus. Linkage disequilibrium might explain the correlated functional status among segregating V segments, but an unknown experimental factor could not be excluded. Strong co-occurrence of HLA alleles, especially DR and DQ, made assigning TCR associations to individual alleles difficult. Because counts were too low, roughly 16 rarely observed V segments, including chromosome 9 orphons, were excluded from the earlier analysis of 500 to 700 of the donors. The study listed 164 TCR beta chains as associated with cytomegalovirus. A later analysis associated about 17,000 TCR beta sequences with specific HLA alleles at a false discovery rate of 0.05. A further reported finding was that TCR beta sequences accurately predicted the HLA-A and HLA-B alleles for most subjects in the first cohort. Most TCR sequences were observed very rarely across donors, whereas some public TCRs were present in many individuals. A later genetic analysis associated a missense DCLRE1C variant with V-gene and J-gene trimming of TCR beta chains, and an independent cohort replicated the association. Compared with the 666-donor mean, donors in an Asian-associated ancestry cluster had fewer N-insertions in productive TCRs, according to a later genetic analysis. Three of the identified cytomegalovirus-associated TCR beta chains were confirmed in vitro to be specific for cytomegalovirus antigens. The 87-base-pair reads could not distinguish some IMGT-functional V segments, including TRBV6-2 and TRBV6-3, so those segments were excluded. The cohort was sequenced for TCR beta chains only, and without alpha or paired-chain data the features that could be detected were limited. The classifier was reported to diagnose cytomegalovirus status with high specificity and sensitivity in both the original cohort and the validation cohort. In a later analysis, HLA-associated TCR beta chains showed more clonal expansion and lower generation probabilities than non-associated chains that were equally common. In an earlier analysis of 500 to 650 of the donors, most TCR beta V segments appeared in productive rearrangements about 87% or about 30% of the time, broadly matching IMGT annotations. Sequencing depth was assumed to be roughly uniform across donors in the presence/absence analyses, though that assumption may not hold. In a later analysis, several top co-occurrence clusters were reported to appear linked to parvovirus B19, influenza, CMV and Epstein-Barr virus.

In total, roughly 710 healthy bone marrow donors made up the cohort. Cohort members were all nominally healthy when sampled, although unrecorded immune exposures were likely present. The donor tested CMV seropositive and was one of the 289 seropositive cohort members. Each donor provided a peripheral blood sample, and peripheral blood mononuclear cells were used for TCR beta sequencing. Genomic DNA extraction from the blood cell samples was performed with the Qiagen DNeasy Blood Extraction Kit. Library construction relied on the immunoSEQ multiplex PCR assay. For the multiplex PCR, a mixture combining 60 forward primers for TCR Vbeta segments and 13 reverse primers for TCR Jbeta segments was used. Amplification of the CDR3 region of rearranged TCR beta genes was performed with a multiplex PCR assay on genomic DNA. The Illumina HiSeq System was used to sequence the amplified TCR beta libraries as 87-base-pair reads. The paper's processing steps were these. In a later analysis, 80 million or so unique TCR beta chains were counted across the approximately 670 repertoires, and roughly 11 million of these chains were shared by at least two donors. To remove PCR and sequencing errors, raw reads were error-corrected and collapsed into unique sequences using a nearest-neighbor algorithm that merged closely related sequences. V, D and J gene segments were assigned by aligning CDR3 sequences to IMGT reference sequences. For a sequence to be retained, at least a six-nucleotide match to both a V gene segment and a J gene segment was required. A rearrangement was called productive if the CDR3 had no stop codons and remained in frame with V and J, and every other rearrangement was called non-productive. Following IMGT convention, CDR3 was defined as the stretch from the second conserved V-encoded cysteine to the conserved J-encoded phenylalanine. In an earlier analysis of more than 550 of the donors, sequences lacking an unambiguous match to a single V gene segment were excluded. An earlier analysis of several hundred of the donors called V segments functional above 56.7% productive rearrangements and segregating when the between-donor standard deviation exceeded 5%. To diagnose cytomegalovirus status from the catalog of TCR beta chain sequences, a statistical classification framework was built. In a later analysis, TCR nucleotide sequences were compared against IMGT/GENE-DB human TR gene sequences so that V and J genes could be assigned. The TCRdist pipeline was used in a later analysis to assign CDR3 sequences and most-parsimonious VDJ recombination scenarios. A later analysis defined each TCR beta chain by its CDR3 amino acid sequence plus V-gene family, and excluded reads lacking a unique V-gene family. To address suspected cross-contamination and a sequencing artifact, a later analysis removed around 590 highly shared, low-generation-probability nucleotide sequences. For each public chain, a later analysis derived a clonal expansion index from normalized ranks of inferred template counts within each repertoire. In a later analysis, generation probabilities were computed with a VDJ recombination model fitted to out-of-frame rearrangements, and the resulting probabilities were checked against IGoR. In a later analysis, hypergeometric tests were used to score TCR-TCR, TCR-HLA and TCR-CMV co-occurrence, with a repertoire-size bias correction applied to TCR pairs. To estimate false discovery rates, a later analysis permuted the HLA or CMV assignments 20 times. In a later analysis, co-occurring TCRs were grouped using DBSCAN, and TCRdist sequence similarity was added for clustering within HLA-allele-positive subsets. Repertoires with fewer than 30,000 or more than 120,000 public chains, plus five repertoires with anomalous nucleotide sharing, were excluded from co-occurrence clustering. Not all clones reach the TCRdb copy of this immuneACCESS table, which keeps in-frame sequences only. Checked studies attribute under half of the gap to unresolved V genes and leave the rest unexplained. V and J calls and clone size are given by that table; D and trimming were obtained from the DNA. This sample lists approximately 160,000 clones; over 60% were detected once. The top ten clones comprise 2.5% to 3.5% of the sample.

The V and J genes are TRBV9 and TRBJ2-5; 14 bases in between match TRBD2. Sequenced: PBMCs. This sequence originates from a woman in her twenties or thirties in good health and CMV-seropositive. The CDR3 is CASSSGLAGGETQYF. The DNA reads as follows: TGTGCCAGTAGCTCCGGACTAGCGGGGGGAGAGACCCAGTACTTC.